Sequencing of this T cell receptor beta chain was carried out in a study of T cell responses to AZD1222 COVID-19 vaccine. General study results and limits: Donors were chiefly white British, with a greater number of females, and clonal diversity was perhaps underestimated. Epitopes outside B.1.351 and B.1.1.7 mutated regions reportedly drew nearly half of spike TCRs. The study identified only a handful of AZD1222 recipients as seropositive at baseline. Distributed over spike, vaccine-associated CD4 TCRs predominated at 160-218 and 743-854.

As for this clone: What it binds is unknown.

The V gene lost 2 bases and the J gene lost 0 bases, with 11 bases spanning the gap. The CDR3 covers 16 residues. In germline, CDR1 is SGHTA, CDR2 FQGNSA. Clones were sequenced by immunoSEQ multiplex PCR, and TCRdb holds only the in-frame ones, with some missing. The sample has over 120,000 clones, 85% to 95% seen once; the top ten hold less than 15%. The chain joins TRBV7-2 to TRBJ1-3; D perhaps matches TRBD1 (5 bases). This TCR came from an adult who had recovered from COVID-19. The sample was peripheral blood, taken after recovery from COVID-19. The CDR3 DNA follows: TGTGCCAGCAGCTTACCCTCCAGGGACTCTGGAAACACCATATATTTT. Translating it yields CASSLPSRDSGNTIYF.